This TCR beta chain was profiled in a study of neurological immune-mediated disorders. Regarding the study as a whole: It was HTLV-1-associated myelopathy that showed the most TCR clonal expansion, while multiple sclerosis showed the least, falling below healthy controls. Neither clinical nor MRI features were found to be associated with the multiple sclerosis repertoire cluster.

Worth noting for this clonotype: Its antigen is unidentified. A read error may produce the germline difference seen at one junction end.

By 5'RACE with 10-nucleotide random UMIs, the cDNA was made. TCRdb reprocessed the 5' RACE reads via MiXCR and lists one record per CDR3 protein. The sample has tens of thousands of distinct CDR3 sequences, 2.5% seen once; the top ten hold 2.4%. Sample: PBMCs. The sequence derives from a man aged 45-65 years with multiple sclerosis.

The CDR3 DNA reads TGTGCCAGCAGCCTTGGACAGGGACATCAGCCCCAGAATTTT. This encodes CASSLGQGHQPQNF. The chain has TRBV12-3 or TRBV12-4 and TRBJ1-5; 8 nucleotides agree with TRBD1. This CDR3 region has 14 residues.